This record looks at one T cell receptor (beta chain) sequence and its context. Between the trimmed V and J ends, which lost 4 bases and 4 bases, there was a span of 8 bases. This CDR3 has 14 residues. CDR1 and CDR2 (germline): KGHSH, LQKENI. This sample stems from a study of blood T cell repertoires in COVID-19. Study overall: Italy, Spain and the United States were the sources of the convalescent and acute COVID-19 samples. The cDNA or gDNA used as material had been derived from T cells, B-cell-depleted T cells, or PBMCs.

TCRdb's copy holds only in-frame clones and misses some; the assay was immunoSEQ multiplex PCR. The sample lists over 80,000 clones; approximately 87% were seen once. Sequencing used peripheral blood. The receptor was derived from a human donor in a cohort sampled during active COVID-19. The V gene is TRBV18, the J gene TRBJ2-6, with a possible D match to TRBD1 (5 bases). This CDR3 is CASSQDMGANVLTF. DNA of the CDR3: TGTGCCAGCTCACAGGACATGGGGGCCAACGTCCTGACTTTC.